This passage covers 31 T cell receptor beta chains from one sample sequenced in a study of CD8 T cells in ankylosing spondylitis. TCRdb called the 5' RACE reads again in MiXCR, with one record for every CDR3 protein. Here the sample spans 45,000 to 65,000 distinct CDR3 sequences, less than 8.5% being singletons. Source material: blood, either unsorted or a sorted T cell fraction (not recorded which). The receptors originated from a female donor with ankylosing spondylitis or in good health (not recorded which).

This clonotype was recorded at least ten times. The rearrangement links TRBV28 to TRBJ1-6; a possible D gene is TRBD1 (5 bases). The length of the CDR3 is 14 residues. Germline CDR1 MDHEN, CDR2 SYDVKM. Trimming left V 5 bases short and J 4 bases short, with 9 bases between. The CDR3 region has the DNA TGTGCCAGCAGTACTAGACAGTATAATTCACCCCTCCACTTT. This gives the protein CASSTRQYNSPLHF. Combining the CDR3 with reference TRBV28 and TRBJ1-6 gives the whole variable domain DVKVTQSSRYLVKRTGEKVFLECVQDMDHENMFWYRQDPGLGLRLIYFSYDVKMKEKGDIPEGYSVSREKKERFSLILESASTNQTSMYLCASSTRQYNSPLHFGNGTRLTVT.

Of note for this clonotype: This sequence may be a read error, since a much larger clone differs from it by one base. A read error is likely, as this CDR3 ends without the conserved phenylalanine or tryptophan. CDR3 sequence: CSARAAGGNTEAFI. CDR3 nucleotides: TGCAGTGCTAGAGCGGCGGGGGGGAACACTGAAGCTTTCATT. The chain combines TRBV20-1 with TRBJ1-1; maybe TRBD1 (5 bases). The CDR3 sequence is 14 residues long. The V gene's germline CDR1 is DFQATT and CDR2 SNEGSKA (reference sequence). V lost 1 base, J lost 1 base, and 10 bases lay in between.

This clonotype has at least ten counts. The CDR3 DNA reads TGTGCCAGCAGCCAAGGGGGGGGCAAGTTGAATGAGCAGTTCTTC. Translated: CASSQGGGKLNEQFF. The chain links TRBV3-1 to TRBJ2-1, with TRBD2 as a possible D gene (7 bases). Germline CDR1 reads LGHDT; CDR2 reads YNNKEL (reference sequence). V was clipped by 1 base and J by 7 bases, with 14 bases between them. The CDR3 covers 15 residues.

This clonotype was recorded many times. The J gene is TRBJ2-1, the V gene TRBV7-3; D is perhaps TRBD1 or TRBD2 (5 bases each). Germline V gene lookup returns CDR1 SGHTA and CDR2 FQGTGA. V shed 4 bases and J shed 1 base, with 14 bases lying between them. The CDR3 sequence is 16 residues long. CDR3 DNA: TGTGCCAGCAGCTCAACTGGGACGCATTCCTACAATGAGCAGTTCTTC. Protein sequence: CASSSTGTHSYNEQFF. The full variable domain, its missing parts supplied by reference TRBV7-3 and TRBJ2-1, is GAGVSQTPSNKVTEKGKYVELRCDPISGHTALYWYRQSLGQGPEFLIYFQGTGAADDSGLPNDRFFAVRPEGSVSTLKIQRTERGDSAVYLCASSSTGTHSYNEQFFGPGTRLTVL.

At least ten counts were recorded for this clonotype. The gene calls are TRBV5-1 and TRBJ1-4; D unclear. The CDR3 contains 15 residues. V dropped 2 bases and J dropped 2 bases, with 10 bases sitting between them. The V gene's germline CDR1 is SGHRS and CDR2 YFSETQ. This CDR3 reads CASSFGGWTNEKLFF. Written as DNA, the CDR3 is TGCGCCAGCAGCTTCGGCGGATGGACTAATGAAAAACTGTTTTTT.

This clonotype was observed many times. The CDR3 sequence: CASSQDLSRTGLSYEQYF. In DNA form, the CDR3 reads TGCGCCAGCAGCCAAGATTTGTCGAGGACAGGGCTCTCCTACGAGCAGTACTTC. The chain couples TRBV4-3 to TRBJ2-7, with 8 bases identical to TRBD1. This CDR3 contains 18 residues. CDR1 is LGHNA, CDR2 YSLEER, per germline. The V and J ends lost 0 bases and 0 bases, in that order; junction bases with no gene match: 10.

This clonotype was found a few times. Here the CDR3 reads CASNRDRASNQPQHF. The CDR3 DNA reads as TGTGCCAGCAACAGGGACAGGGCTAGCAATCAGCCCCAGCATTTT. The chain employs TRBV6-6 and TRBJ1-5; 9 nucleotides agree with TRBD1. From germline, CDR1 is MNHNY and CDR2 SVGAGI (reference sequence). V lost 7 bases and J lost 0; bases outside the gene matches: 4. The CDR3 runs 15 residues.

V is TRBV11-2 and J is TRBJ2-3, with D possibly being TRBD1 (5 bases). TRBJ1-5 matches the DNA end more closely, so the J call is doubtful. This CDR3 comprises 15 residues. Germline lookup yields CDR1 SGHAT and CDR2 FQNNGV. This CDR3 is CASSPGGWSADTQHF. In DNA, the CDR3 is TGTGCCAGCAGCCCGGGGGGGTGGTCGGCGGATACGCAGCATTTT.

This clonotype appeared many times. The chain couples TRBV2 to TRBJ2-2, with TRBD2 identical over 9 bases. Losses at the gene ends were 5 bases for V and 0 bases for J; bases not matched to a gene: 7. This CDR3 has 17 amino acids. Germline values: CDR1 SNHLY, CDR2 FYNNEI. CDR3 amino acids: CASSNPIAGANTGELFF. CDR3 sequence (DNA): TGTGCCAGCAGTAACCCCATAGCGGGGGCGAACACCGGGGAGCTGTTTTTT.

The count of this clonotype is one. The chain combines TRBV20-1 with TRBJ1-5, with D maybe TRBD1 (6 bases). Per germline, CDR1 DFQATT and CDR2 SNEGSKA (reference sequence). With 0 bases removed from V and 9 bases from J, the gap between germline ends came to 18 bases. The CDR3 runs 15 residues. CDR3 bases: TGCAGTGCTAGAGAATCGGGACACGGCGACCGGCCCCAGCATTTT. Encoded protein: CSARESGHGDRPQHF.

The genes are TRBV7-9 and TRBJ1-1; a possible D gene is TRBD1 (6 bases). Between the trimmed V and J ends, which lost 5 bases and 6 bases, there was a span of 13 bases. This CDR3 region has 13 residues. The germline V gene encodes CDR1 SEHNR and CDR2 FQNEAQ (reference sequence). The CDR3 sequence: CASSVTGFPEAFF. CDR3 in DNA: TGTGCCAGCAGCGTGACAGGTTTTCCTGAAGCTTTCTTT.

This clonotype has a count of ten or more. The CDR3 sequence: CASSLAVVRREVLTF. The CDR3 coding sequence is TGTGCCAGCAGTTTAGCGGTGGTCCGCCGGGAAGTCCTGACTTTC. The rearrangement links TRBV12-3 or TRBV12-4 to TRBJ2-6, with a weak D call TRBD2 (5 bases). V gave up 0 bases and J gave up 13 bases, with 16 bases separating them. This CDR3 has 15 residues.

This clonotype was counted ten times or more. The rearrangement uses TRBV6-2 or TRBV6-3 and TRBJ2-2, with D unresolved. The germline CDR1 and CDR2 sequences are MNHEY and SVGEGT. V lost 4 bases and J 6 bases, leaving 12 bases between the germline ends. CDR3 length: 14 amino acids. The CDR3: CASSSYSASGELFF. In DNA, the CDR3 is TGTGCCAGCAGTTCCTATTCCGCCTCCGGGGAGCTGTTTTTT.

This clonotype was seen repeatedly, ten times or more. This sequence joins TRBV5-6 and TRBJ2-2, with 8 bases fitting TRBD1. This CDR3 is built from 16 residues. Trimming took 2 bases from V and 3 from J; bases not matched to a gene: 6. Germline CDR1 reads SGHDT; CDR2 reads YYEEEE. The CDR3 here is CASSFRDRTHTGELFF. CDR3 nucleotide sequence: TGTGCCAGCAGCTTCCGGGACAGGACCCACACCGGGGAGCTGTTTTTT.

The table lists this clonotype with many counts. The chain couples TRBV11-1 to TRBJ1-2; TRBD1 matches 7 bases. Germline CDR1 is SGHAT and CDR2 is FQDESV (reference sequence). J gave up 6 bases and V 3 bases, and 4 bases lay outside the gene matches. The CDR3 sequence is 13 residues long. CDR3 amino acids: CASSFDTGDGYTF. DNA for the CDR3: TGTGCCAGCAGCTTCGACACAGGGGATGGCTACACCTTC.

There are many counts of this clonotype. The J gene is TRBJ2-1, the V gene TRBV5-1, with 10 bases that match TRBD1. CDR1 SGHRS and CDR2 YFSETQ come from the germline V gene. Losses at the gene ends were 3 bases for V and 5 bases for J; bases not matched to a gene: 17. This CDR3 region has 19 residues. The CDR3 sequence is CASSSPGTGVRLYDNEQFF. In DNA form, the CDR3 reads TGCGCCAGCAGCTCACCCGGGACAGGGGTAAGGCTATACGACAATGAGCAGTTCTTC.

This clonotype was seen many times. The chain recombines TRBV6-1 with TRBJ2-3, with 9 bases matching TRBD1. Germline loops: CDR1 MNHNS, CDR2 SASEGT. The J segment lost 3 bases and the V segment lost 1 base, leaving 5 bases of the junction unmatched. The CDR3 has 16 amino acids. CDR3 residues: CASSEGRDRVTDTQYF. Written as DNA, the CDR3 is TGTGCCAGCAGTGAAGGTCGGGACAGGGTGACAGATACGCAGTATTTT.

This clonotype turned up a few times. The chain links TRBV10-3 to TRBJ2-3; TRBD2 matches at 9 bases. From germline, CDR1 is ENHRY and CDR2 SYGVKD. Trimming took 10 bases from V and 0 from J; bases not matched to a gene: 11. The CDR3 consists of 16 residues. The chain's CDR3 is CATARFSGGSTDTQYF. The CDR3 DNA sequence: TGTGCCACCGCCCGCTTTAGCGGGGGCAGCACAGATACGCAGTATTTT.

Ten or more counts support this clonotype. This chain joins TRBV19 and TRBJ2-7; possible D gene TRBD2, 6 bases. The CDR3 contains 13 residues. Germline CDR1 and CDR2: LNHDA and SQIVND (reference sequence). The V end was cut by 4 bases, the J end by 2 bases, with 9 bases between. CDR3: CASSKRVTYEQYF. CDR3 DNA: TGTGCCAGTAGTAAGCGGGTTACCTACGAGCAGTACTTC. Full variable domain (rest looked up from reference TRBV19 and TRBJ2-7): DGGITQSPKYLFRKEGQNVTLSCEQNLNHDAMYWYRQDPGQGLRLIYYSQIVNDFQKGDIAEGYSVSREKKESFPLTVTSAQKNPTAFYLCASSKRVTYEQYFGPGTRLTVT.

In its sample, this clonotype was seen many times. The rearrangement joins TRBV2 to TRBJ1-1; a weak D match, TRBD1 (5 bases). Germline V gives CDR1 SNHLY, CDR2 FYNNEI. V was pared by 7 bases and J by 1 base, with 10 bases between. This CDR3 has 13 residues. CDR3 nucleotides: TGTGCCAGCATCCGGGGGTCGAACACTGAAGCTTTCTTT. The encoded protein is CASIRGSNTEAFF.

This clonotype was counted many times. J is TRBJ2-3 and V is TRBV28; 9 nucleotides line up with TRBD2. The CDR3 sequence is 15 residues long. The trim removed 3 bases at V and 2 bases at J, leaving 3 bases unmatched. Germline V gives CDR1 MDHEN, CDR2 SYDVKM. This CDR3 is CASSFERGDTDTQYF. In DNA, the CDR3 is TGTGCCAGCAGTTTCGAGCGGGGGGACACAGATACGCAGTATTTT.

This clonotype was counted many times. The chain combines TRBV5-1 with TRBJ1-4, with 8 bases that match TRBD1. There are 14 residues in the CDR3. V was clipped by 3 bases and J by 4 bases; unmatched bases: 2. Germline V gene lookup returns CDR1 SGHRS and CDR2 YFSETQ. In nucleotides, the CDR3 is TGCGCCAGCAGCTCAGGGGGCTTTAATGAAAAACTGTTTTTT. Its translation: CASSSGGFNEKLFF. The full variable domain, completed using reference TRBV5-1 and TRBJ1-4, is KAGVTQTPRYLIKTRGQQVTLSCSPISGHRSVSWYQQTPGQGLQFLFEYFSETQRNKGNFPGRFSGRQFSNSRSEMNVSTLELGDSALYLCASSSGGFNEKLFFGSGTQLSVL.

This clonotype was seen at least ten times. Written as DNA, the CDR3 is TGCGCCAGCAGCCAAGGACTAGCGGGTAGGGCAGATACGCAGTATTTT. It specifies CASSQGLAGRADTQYF. This chain joins TRBV4-3 and TRBJ2-3, with 10 bases fitting TRBD2. Germline assignment: CDR1 LGHNA and CDR2 YSLEER. CDR3 length equals 16 residues. V shed 1 base, J shed 4 bases, and the junction held 5 bases outside the gene matches.

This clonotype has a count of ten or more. For the CDR3, the DNA is TGTGCCAGCAGTCTACCCCGCTCCGGTTACTATGGCTACACCTTC. Its translation is CASSLPRSGYYGYTF. The chain employs TRBV28 and TRBJ1-2, with unresolved D. Germline assignment: CDR1 MDHEN and CDR2 SYDVKM. V lost 5 bases and J 3 bases, leaving 16 bases between the germline ends. This CDR3 is built from 15 residues.

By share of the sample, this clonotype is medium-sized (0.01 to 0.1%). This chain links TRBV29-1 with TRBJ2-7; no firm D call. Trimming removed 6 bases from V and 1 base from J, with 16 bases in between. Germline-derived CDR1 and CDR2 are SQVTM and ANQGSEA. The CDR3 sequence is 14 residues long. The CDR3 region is CSVIPGYDSYEQYF. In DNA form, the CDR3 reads TGCAGCGTCATCCCCGGTTACGATTCCTACGAGCAGTACTTC.

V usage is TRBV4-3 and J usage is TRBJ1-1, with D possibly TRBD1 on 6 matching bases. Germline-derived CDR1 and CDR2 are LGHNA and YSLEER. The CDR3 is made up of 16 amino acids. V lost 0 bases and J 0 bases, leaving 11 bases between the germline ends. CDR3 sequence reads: CASSQEIGGLNTEAFF. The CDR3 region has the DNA TGCGCCAGCAGCCAAGAGATTGGGGGGCTGAACACTGAAGCTTTCTTT.

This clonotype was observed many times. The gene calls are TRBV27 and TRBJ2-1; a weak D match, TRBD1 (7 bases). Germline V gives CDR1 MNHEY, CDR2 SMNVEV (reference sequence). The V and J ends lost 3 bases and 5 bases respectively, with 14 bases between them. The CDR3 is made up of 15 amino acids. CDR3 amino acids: CASSFAGGRHNEQFF. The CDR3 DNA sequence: TGTGCCAGCAGTTTCGCAGGGGGGAGGCACAATGAGCAGTTCTTC.

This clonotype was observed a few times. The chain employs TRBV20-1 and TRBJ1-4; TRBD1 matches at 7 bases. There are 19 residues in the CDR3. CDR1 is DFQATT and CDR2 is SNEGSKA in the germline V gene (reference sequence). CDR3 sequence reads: CRARAPGTGVLATNEKLFF. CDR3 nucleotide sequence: TGCAGGGCTCGGGCTCCGGGAACAGGGGTCCTTGCAACTAATGAAAAACTGTTTTTT.

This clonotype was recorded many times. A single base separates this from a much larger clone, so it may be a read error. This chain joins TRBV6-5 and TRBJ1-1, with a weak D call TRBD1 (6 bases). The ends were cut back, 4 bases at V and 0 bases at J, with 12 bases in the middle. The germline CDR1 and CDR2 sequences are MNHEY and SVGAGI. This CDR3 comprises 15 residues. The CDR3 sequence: CASSCSGHMNTEAFF. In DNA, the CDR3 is TGTGCCAGCAGTTGCTCGGGACACATGAACACTGAAGCTTTCTTT.

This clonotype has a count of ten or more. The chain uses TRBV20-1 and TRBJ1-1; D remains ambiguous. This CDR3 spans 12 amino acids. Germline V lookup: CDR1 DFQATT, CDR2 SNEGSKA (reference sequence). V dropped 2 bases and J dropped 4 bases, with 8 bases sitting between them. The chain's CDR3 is CSARWVGTEAFF. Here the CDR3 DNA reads TGCAGTGCTAGATGGGTGGGCACTGAAGCTTTCTTT.

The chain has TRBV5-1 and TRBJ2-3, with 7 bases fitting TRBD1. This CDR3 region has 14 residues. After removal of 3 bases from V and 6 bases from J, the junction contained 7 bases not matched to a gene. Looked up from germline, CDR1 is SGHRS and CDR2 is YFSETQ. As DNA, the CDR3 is TGCGCCAGCAGCTCCGACAGGGAGTACGATACGCAGTATTTT. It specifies CASSSDREYDTQYF.